The clone carrying this T cell receptor (beta chain) was observed once. The record originates from a study of CD8 T cells in Susac syndrome. RNA was extracted with the RNeasy kit, and a quantity of roughly 0.5 to 1 ug was reverse transcribed using random hexamers. It was immunoSEQ multiplex PCR that amplified TCR beta CDR3 across 54 Vbeta and 13 Jbeta. TCRdb reprocessed the immunoSEQ multiplex PCR reads with MiXCR, giving one entry per CDR3 protein. The sample shows some 300,000 distinct CDR3 sequences, roughly 81% of them seen only once. Trimming took 0 bases from V and 1 from J; bases not matched to a gene: 11. The CDR3 is made up of 20 amino acids. CDR1 and CDR2 from the germline V gene are SGHVS and FQNEAQ.

This TCR was sampled from a human donor with multiple sclerosis. Sequencing was performed on CD8+ T cells from PBMCs. The chain has TRBV7-8 and TRBJ2-1, with TRBD2 matching 11 bases. In DNA, the CDR3 is TGTGCCAGCAGCTTAGCCTTTGTGACTAGCGGGGAAACTTCCTACAATGAGCAGTTCTTC. This encodes CASSLAFVTSGETSYNEQFF.